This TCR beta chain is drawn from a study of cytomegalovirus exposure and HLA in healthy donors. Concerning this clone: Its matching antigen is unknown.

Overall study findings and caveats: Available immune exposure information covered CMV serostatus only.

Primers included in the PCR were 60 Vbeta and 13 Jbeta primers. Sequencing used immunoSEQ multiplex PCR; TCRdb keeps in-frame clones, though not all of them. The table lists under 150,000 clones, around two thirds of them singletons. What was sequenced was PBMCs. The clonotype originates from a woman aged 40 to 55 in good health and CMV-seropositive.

The CDR3 nucleotides read TGTGCCAGCAGCTCCTATGACAGGACTACTGAAGCTTTCTTT. This translates into CASSSYDRTTEAFF. This chain uses TRBV7-2 with TRBJ1-1; a possible D gene is TRBD1 (6 bases). This CDR3 is built from 14 residues. V lost 4 bases and J lost 5, with 14 bases in between. Germline V gene lookup returns CDR1 SGHTA and CDR2 FQGNSA.